This T cell receptor beta chain derives from a study of T-cell reconstitution after alpha-beta-depleted transplantation in children. Study-level results: Among T cells one year after transplant, newly produced cells accounted for most counts and diversity. Some patients' high day-60 TCRbeta diversity was attributed to recipient cells surviving conditioning. Reportedly, only several hundred clones from non-depleted graft cells drove alpha-beta T-cell counts at about two months.

In its sample, this clonotype was seen many times. What it binds is unknown. During its preparation, the TCRbeta library received unique molecular identifiers. TCRdb reprocessed the PCR reads via MiXCR and lists one record per CDR3 protein. In the table there are just over 950,000 distinct CDR3 sequences, less than 30% of which are singletons. The CDR3 consists of 15 residues. The ends were cut back, 1 base at V and 5 bases at J, with 17 bases in the middle. Per germline, CDR1 DFQATT and CDR2 SNEGSKA (reference sequence). The chain couples TRBV20-1 to TRBJ2-5; D is ambiguous. This TCR was sampled from a boy under two years old who had a stem cell transplant for SCID, so the T cells may come from the graft donor. Sample: PBMCs, mostly from graft donor cells, taken 360 days after TCRalphabeta/CD19-depleted stem cell transplant. This CDR3 reads CSARADRWARETQYF. CDR3 in DNA: TGCAGTGCTAGAGCCGACCGATGGGCCAGGGAGACCCAGTACTTC.